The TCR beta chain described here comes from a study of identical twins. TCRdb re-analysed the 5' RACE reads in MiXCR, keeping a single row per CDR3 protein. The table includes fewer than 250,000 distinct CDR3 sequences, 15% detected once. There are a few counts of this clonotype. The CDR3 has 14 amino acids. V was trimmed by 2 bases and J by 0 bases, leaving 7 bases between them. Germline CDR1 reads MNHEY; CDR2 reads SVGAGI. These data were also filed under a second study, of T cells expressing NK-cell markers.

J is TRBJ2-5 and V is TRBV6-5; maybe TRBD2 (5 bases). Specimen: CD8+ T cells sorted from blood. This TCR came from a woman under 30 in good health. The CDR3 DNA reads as TGTGCCAGCAGTTACGAGCGGAACCAAGAGACCCAGTACTTC. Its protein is CASSYERNQETQYF.